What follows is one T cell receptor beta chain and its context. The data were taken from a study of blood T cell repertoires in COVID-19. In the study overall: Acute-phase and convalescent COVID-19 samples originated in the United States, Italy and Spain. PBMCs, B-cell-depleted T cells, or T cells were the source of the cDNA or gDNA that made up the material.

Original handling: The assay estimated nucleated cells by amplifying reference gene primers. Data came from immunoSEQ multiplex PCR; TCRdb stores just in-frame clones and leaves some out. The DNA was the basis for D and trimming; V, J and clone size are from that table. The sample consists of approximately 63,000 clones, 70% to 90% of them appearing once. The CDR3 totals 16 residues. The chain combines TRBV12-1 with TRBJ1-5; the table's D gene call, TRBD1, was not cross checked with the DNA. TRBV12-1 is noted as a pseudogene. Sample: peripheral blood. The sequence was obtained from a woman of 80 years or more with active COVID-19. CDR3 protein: CASSSGTGGSNQPQHF. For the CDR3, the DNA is TGTGCCAGCAGCTCCGGGACAGGGGGGAGCAATCAGCCCCAGCATTTT.